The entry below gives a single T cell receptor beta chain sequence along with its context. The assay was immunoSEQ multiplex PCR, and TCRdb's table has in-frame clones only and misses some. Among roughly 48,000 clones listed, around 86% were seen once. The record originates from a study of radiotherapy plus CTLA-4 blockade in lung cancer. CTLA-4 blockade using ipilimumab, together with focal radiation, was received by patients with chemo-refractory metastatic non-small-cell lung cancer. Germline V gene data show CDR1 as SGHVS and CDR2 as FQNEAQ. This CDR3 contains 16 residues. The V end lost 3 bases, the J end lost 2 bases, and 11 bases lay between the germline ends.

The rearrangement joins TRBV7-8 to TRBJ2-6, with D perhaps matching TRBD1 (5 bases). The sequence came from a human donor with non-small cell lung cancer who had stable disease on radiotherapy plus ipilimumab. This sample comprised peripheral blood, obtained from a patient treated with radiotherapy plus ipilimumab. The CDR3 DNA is TGTGCCAGCAGCTTGACCAGGGTCACTGGGGCCAACGTCCTGACTTTC. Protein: CASSLTRVTGANVLTF.